This T cell receptor (beta chain) was sequenced for a study of human T cells and chemical hapten exposure. As regards this clonotype: Its target is unknown.

In the authors' workflow: A typical sample had 75,000 to 100,000 TCRs, with roughly 20,000 to 700,000 overall. From the RACE reads, TCRdb called clonotypes with MiXCR, one entry per CDR3 protein. These V and J calls are TCRdb output, not the study's own analysis. The table records about 160,000 distinct CDR3 sequences, 25% to 35% of them present only once. Trimming took off 0 bases at V and 11 bases at J, with 9 bases between the two ends. Germline lookup yields CDR1 SGDLS and CDR2 YYNGEE. The CDR3 is made up of 12 amino acids. Study conclusions and caveats: Expanded TCRs formed significantly more large CDR3 similarity clusters than controls.

The time point denotes: patch test 3, about 24 weeks after DPC sensitization. Stated treatment: therapeutic diphenylcyclopropenone sensitization with weekly scalp DPC. Venepuncture was done earlier than the placement of each patch test. Every donor had alopecia and was 18 to 70 years old; all were suitable for DPC. The sequencing here drew on whole blood, taken in connection with sensitization to the hapten diphenylcyclopropenone (DPC). This receptor was obtained from a woman between 18 and 29 years old with alopecia areata. Some clones in this sample may be carry-over from other donors' samples. The chain employs TRBV9 and TRBJ2-1; no clear D gene. This CDR3 is CASSVDLGKQFF. The CDR3 DNA reads as TGTGCCAGCAGCGTAGATTTGGGGAAGCAGTTCTTC. The full variable domain, in which reference TRBV9 and TRBJ2-1 provide the parts outside the CDR3, is DSGVTQTPKHLITATGQRVTLRCSPRSGDLSVYWYQQSLDQGLQFLIQYYNGEERAKGNILERFSAQQFPDLHSELNLSSLELGDSALYFCASSVDLGKQFFGPGTRLTVL.